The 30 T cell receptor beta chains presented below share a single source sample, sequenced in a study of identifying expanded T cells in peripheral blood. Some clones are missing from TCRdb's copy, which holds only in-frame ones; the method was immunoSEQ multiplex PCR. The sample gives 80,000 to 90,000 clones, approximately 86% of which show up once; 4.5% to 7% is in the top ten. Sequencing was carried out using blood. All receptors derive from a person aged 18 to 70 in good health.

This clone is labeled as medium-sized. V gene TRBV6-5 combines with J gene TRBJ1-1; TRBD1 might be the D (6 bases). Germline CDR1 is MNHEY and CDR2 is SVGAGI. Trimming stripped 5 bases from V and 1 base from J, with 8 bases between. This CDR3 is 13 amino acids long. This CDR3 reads CASSPGANTEAFF. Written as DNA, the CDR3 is TGTGCCAGCAGTCCGGGGGCGAACACTGAAGCTTTCTTT.

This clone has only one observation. CDR3 amino acids: CAISESGDPSEKLFF. In DNA, the CDR3 is TGTGCCATCAGTGAGTCAGGGGACCCTAGTGAAAAACTGTTTTTT. The chain joins TRBV10-3 to TRBJ1-4; D is possibly TRBD1 (5 bases). Trimming left V 0 bases short and J 7 bases short, with 12 bases between. The CDR3 covers 15 residues. Germline assignment: CDR1 ENHRY and CDR2 SYGVKD.

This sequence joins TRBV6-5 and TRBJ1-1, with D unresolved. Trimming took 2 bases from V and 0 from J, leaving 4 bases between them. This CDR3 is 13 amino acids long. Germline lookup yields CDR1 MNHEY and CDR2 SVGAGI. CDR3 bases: TGTGCCAGCAGTTACACTATGAACACTGAAGCTTTCTTT. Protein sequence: CASSYTMNTEAFF.

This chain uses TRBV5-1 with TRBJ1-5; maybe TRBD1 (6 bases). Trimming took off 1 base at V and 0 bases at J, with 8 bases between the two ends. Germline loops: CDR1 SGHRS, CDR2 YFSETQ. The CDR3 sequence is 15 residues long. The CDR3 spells CASSLQGYSNQPQHF. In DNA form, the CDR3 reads TGCGCCAGCAGCTTGCAGGGGTATAGCAATCAGCCCCAGCATTTT.

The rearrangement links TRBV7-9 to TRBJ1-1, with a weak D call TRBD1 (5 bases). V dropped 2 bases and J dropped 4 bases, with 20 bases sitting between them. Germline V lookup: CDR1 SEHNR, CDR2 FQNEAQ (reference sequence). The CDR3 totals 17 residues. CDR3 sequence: CASSLPLGGGVSTEAFF. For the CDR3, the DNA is TGTGCCAGCAGCTTACCACTCGGGGGAGGTGTTTCCACTGAAGCTTTCTTT.

The CDR3 loop reads CASRTQETQYF. CDR3 nucleotides: TGTGCCAGCCGTACACAAGAGACCCAGTACTTC. This chain connects TRBV6-5 to TRBJ2-5, with no clear D. Looked up from germline, CDR1 is MNHEY and CDR2 is SVGAGI. Trimming removed 8 bases at V and 2 bases at J, with 6 bases between. The CDR3 totals 11 residues.

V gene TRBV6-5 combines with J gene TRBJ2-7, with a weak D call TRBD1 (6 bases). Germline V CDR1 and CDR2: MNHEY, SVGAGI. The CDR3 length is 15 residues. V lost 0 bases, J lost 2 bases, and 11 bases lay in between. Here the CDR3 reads CASSYSGRGTYEQYF. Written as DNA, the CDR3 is TGTGCCAGCAGTTACTCGGGAAGGGGGACCTACGAGCAGTACTTC.

The CDR3 spells CAISAQASPLHF. DNA for the CDR3: TGTGCCATCAGTGCTCAGGCTAGCCCCCTCCACTTT. V usage is TRBV10-3 and J usage is TRBJ1-6; D remains ambiguous. The CDR3 contains 12 residues. The V end was cut by 4 bases, the J end by 13 bases, with 11 bases between. Germline CDR1 and CDR2: ENHRY and SYGVKD.

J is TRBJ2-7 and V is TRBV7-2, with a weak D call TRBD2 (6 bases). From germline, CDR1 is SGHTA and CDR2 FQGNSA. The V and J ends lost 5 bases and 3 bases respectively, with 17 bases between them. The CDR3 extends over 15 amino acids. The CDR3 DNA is TGTGCCAGCAGCCTCCAAGGCGGGGCTAGCTACGAGCAGTACTTC. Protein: CASSLQGGASYEQYF.

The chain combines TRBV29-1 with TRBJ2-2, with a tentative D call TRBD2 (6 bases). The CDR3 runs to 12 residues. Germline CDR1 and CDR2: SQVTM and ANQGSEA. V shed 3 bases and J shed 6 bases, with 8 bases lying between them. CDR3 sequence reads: CSVDGGPGELFF. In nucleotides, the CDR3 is TGCAGCGTTGATGGAGGGCCCGGGGAGCTGTTTTTT.

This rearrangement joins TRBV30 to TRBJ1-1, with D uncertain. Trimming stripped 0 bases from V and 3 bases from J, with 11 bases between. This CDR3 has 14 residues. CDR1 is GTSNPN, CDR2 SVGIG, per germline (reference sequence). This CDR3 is CAWSVLGVDTEAFF. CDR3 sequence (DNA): TGTGCCTGGAGTGTACTTGGGGTGGACACTGAAGCTTTCTTT.

DNA of the CDR3: TGCGCCAGCAGCCAAGATCAATTAGAGACGCAGTATTTT. Its translation: CASSQDQLETQYF. The gene calls are TRBV4-3 and TRBJ2-3; D gene unclear. This CDR3 spans 13 amino acids. Germline CDR1 LGHNA, CDR2 YSLEER. V shed 0 bases and J shed 9 bases, with 10 bases lying between them.

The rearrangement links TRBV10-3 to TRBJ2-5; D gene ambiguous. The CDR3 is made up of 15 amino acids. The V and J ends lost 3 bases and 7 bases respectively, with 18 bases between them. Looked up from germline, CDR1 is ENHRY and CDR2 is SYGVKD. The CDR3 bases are TGTGCCATCAGTGATCAGTCACCAAGAACTGGGACCCAGTACTTC. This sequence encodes CAISDQSPRTGTQYF.

For the CDR3, the DNA is TGTGCCATCAACCGGGACAGGGGGAACTATGGCTACACCTTC. This sequence encodes CAINRDRGNYGYTF. This chain joins TRBV10-3 and TRBJ1-2, with 11 positions matching TRBD1. The CDR3 has 14 amino acids. Per the germline V gene, CDR1 is ENHRY and CDR2 is SYGVKD. After removal of 7 bases from V and 2 bases from J, the junction contained 3 bases not matched to a gene.

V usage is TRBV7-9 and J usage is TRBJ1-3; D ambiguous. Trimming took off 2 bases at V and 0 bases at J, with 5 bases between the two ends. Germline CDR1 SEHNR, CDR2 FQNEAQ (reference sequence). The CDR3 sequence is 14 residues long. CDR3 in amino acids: CASSLRRSGNTIYF. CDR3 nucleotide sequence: TGTGCCAGCAGCTTACGCCGCTCTGGAAACACCATATATTTT. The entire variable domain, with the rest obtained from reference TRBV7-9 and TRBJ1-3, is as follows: DTGVSQNPRHKITKRGQNVTFRCDPISEHNRLYWYRQTLGQGPEFLTYFQNEAQLEKSRLLSDRFSAERPKGSFSTLEIQRTEQGDSAMYLCASSLRRSGNTIYFGEGSWLTVV.

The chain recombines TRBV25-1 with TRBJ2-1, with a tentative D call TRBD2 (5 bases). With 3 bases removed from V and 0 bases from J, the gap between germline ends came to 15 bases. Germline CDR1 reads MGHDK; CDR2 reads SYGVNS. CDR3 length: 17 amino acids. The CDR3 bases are TGTGCCAGCAGTGACTCTACTCCGGGGAGCTCCTACAATGAGCAGTTCTTC. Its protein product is CASSDSTPGSSYNEQFF.

The CDR3 nucleotides read TGTGCCAGCAGCCAACACAGGGCGAACACTGAAGCTTTCTTT. Its translation: CASSQHRANTEAFF. The J gene is TRBJ1-1, the V gene TRBV16, with a tentative D call TRBD1 (6 bases). This CDR3 spans 14 amino acids. The ends were cut back, 2 bases at V and 1 base at J, with 8 bases in the middle. Germline CDR1 KGHSY, CDR2 FQNENV. The variable domain in full, completed from reference TRBV16 and TRBJ1-1, reads GEEVAQTPKHLVRGEGQKAKLYCAPIKGHSYVFWYQQVLKNEFKFLISFQNENVFDETGMPKERFSAKCLPNSPCSLEIQATKLEDSAVYFCASSQHRANTEAFFGQGTRLTVV.

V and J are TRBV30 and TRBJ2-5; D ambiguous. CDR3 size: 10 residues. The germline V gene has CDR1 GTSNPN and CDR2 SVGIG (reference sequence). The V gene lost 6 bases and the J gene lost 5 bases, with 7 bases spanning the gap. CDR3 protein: CACGVETQYF. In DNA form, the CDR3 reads TGTGCCTGCGGAGTGGAGACCCAGTACTTC.

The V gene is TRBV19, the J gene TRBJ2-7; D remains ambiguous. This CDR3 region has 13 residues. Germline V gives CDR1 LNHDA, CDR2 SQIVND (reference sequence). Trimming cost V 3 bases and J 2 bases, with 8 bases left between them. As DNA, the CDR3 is TGTGCCAGTAGTATGGACGGAACCTACGAGCAGTACTTC. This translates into CASSMDGTYEQYF.

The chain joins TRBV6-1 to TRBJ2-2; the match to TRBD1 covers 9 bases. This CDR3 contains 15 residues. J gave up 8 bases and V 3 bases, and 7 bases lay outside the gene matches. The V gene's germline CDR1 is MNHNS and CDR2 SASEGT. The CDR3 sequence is CASSEGQGISGELFF. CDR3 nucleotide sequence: TGTGCCAGCAGTGAGGGACAGGGTATCTCGGGGGAGCTGTTTTTT.

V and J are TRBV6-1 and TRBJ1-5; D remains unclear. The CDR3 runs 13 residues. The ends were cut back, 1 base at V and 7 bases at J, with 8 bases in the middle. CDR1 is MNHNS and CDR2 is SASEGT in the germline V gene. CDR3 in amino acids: CASSEGWAQPQHF. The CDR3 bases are TGTGCCAGCAGTGAAGGATGGGCCCAGCCCCAGCATTTT.

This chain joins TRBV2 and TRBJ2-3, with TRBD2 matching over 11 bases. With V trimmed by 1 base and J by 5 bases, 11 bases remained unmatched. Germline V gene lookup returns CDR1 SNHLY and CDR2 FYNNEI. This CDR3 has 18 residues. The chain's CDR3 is CASSEETASGGPLDTQYF. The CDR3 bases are TGTGCCAGCAGTGAAGAAACTGCTAGCGGGGGGCCCTTAGATACGCAGTATTTT.

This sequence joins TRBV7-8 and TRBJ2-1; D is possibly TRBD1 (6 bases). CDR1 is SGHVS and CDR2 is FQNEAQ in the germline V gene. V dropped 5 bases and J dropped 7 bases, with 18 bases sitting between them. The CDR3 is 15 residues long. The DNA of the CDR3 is TGTGCCAGCAGCCCCGCTTGGCCCCAGGGGAATGAGCAGTTCTTC. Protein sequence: CASSPAWPQGNEQFF.

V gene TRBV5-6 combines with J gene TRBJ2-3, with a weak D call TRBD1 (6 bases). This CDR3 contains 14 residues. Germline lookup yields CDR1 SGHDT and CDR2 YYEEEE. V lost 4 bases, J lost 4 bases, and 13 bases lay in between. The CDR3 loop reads CASSQTGWADTQYF. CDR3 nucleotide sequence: TGTGCCAGCAGCCAGACAGGATGGGCAGATACGCAGTATTTT.

CDR3 sequence (DNA): TGTGCCAGCAGCTTAGGCCTGGACCCGAACACTGAAGCTTTCTTT. The encoded protein is CASSLGLDPNTEAFF. The chain carries TRBV13 and TRBJ1-1; no clear D. The germline CDR1 and CDR2 sequences are PRHDT and FYEKMQ (reference sequence). The CDR3 is made up of 15 amino acids. V was trimmed by 0 bases and J by 1 base, leaving 9 bases between them.

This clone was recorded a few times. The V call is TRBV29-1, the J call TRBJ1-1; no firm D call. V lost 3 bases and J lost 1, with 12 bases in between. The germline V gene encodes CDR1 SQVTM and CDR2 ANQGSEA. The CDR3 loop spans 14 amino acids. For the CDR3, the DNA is TGCAGCGTTGACGGGGAAAGGGCGAACACTGAAGCTTTCTTT. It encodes CSVDGERANTEAFF.

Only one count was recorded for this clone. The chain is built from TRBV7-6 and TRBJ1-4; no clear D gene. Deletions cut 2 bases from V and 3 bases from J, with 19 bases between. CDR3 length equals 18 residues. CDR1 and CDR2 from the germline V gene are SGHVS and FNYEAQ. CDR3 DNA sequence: TGTGCCAGCAGCTTATGGCGACCCGCGGCAGGATCTAATGAAAAACTGTTTTTT. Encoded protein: CASSLWRPAAGSNEKLFF.

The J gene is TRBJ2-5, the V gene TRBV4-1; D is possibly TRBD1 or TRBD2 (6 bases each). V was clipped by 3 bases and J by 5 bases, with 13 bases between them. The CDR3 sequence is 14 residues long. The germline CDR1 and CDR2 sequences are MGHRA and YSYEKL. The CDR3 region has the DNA TGCGCCAGCAGCCACGACGGAGGGGGGGAGACCCAGTACTTC. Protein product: CASSHDGGGETQYF.

CDR3 sequence (DNA): TGTGCCAGCAGCTTAGCTCCCGACTACGAGCAGTACTTC. Translating gives CASSLAPDYEQYF. The chain combines TRBV7-2 with TRBJ2-7; D is ambiguous. The CDR3 has 13 amino acids. Germline V gene data show CDR1 as SGHTA and CDR2 as FQGNSA. V lost 0 bases and J 3 bases, leaving 6 bases between the germline ends.

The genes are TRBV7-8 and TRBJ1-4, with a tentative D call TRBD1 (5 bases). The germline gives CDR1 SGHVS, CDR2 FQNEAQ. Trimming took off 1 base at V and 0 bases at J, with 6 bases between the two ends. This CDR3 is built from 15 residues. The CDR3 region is CASSLVGATNEKLFF. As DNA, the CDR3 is TGTGCCAGCAGCTTAGTGGGGGCAACTAATGAAAAACTGTTTTTT.